The clone carrying this T cell receptor (beta chain) was detected a few times. Trimming took 3 bases from V and 1 from J, leaving 13 bases between them. Germline CDR1 and CDR2: KGHSH and LQKENI. The CDR3 extends over 15 amino acids. This record belongs to a study of CD8 T cells in Susac syndrome. RNA amounts of about 0.5 to 1 ug underwent reverse transcription with random hexamers. TCRdb ran MiXCR on the immunoSEQ multiplex PCR reads and lists one entry per CDR3 protein. This sample has about 120,000 distinct CDR3 sequences, with roughly 94% found just once. From blood CD8+ and CD4+ T cells, TCR beta sequences were generated.

This sequence was found in a human donor in good health. The chain carries TRBV18 and TRBJ2-7; D ambiguous. Sequencing was carried out using CD4+ T cells from PBMCs. CDR3 nucleotides: TGTGCCAGCTCACCCTTAAGGCAGGTGTCCTACGAGCAGTACTTC. As protein: CASSPLRQVSYEQYF. The whole variable domain, filled in from reference TRBV18 and TRBJ2-7, reads NAGVMQNPRHLVRRRGQEARLRCSPMKGHSHVYWYRQLPEEGLKFMVYLQKENIIDESGMPKERFSAEFPKEGPSILRIQQVVRGDSAAYFCASSPLRQVSYEQYFGPGTRLTVT.